Listed below are T cell receptor beta chains from one sample, sequenced in a study of post-analysis software for immune sequencing data. TCRdb ran MiXCR on the PCR reads and lists one entry per CDR3 protein. The table lists some 700,000 distinct CDR3 sequences, 55% to 60% of them singletons, with about 10% in the top ten. The sample was blood. All receptors come from a girl aged 2 to 9 with multiple sclerosis. Each CDR3 is given with its conserved first and last residue. D genes are given only for firm matches. A clone size is listed for some rows: how often the clone was seen (once, few, many), or a class if it is expanded.

d_gene | j_gene | v_gene | abundance | CDR3nt | CDR3aa
NA | TRBJ2-3 | TRBV15 | NA | TGTGCCACCAGCAGAGAATCAAGTACGCAGTATTTT | CATSRESSTQYF
NA | TRBJ1-2 | TRBV4-2 | NA | TGTGCCAGCAGCCAAGATTCGCGGAGTATCTATGGCTACACCTTC | CASSQDSRSIYGYTF
NA | TRBJ2-2 | TRBV12-3/TRBV12-4 | NA | TGTGCCAGAAAACTGGATCTGAACACCGGGGAGCTGTTGTTT | CARKLDLNTGELLF
NA | TRBJ1-6 | TRBV6-6 | once | TGTGCCAGCAGTCTCCGGGAGCCATATAATTCACCCCTCCACTTT | CASSLREPYNSPLHF
NA | TRBJ2-7 | TRBV7-9 | few | TGTGCCAGCAGCCACGACCGGGACGGCGCCTACGAGCAGTACTTC | CASSHDRDGAYEQYF
TRBD1 | TRBJ2-3 | TRBV24-1 | NA | TGTGCCACCAGTGATTTGGGGACAGGAGAGTCTAGCACGGATACGCAGTATTTT | CATSDLGTGESSTDTQYF
NA | TRBJ2-3 | TRBV12-3/TRBV12-4 | few | TGTGCCAGCAGGCGTGAGGCAGATACGCAGTATTTT | CASRREADTQYF
NA | TRBJ2-3 | TRBV29-1 | NA | TGCAGCGTTCCAGGGGCCGGGGATACGCAGTATTTT | CSVPGAGDTQYF
NA | TRBJ2-4 | TRBV18 | NA | TGTGCCAGCTCACCTCTTCATAGCAGGGTTGCGGAAAACATTCAGTACTTC | CASSPLHSRVAENIQYF
NA | TRBJ1-2 | TRBV13 | few | TGTGCCAGCAGATTTATCGGGACATCCAGTGGCTACACCTTC | CASRFIGTSSGYTF
NA | TRBJ1-2 | TRBV4-1 | few | TGCGCCAGCAGTCCTGGACAGATCGCTAACTATGGCTACACCTTC | CASSPGQIANYGYTF
NA | TRBJ2-3 | TRBV14 | few | TGTGCCAGCAGCCAAGGGTGGGATTCCCTCCGCACAGATACGCAGTATTTT | CASSQGWDSLRTDTQYF
NA | TRBJ2-1 | TRBV29-1 | NA | TGCAGCGTTGAAGATCAGAATTACGATGAGCAGTTCTTC | CSVEDQNYDEQFF
NA | TRBJ1-2 | TRBV25-1 | NA | TGTGCCAGCAGTGAATATGGGAGTTATGGCTACACCTTC | CASSEYGSYGYTF
TRBD1 | TRBJ2-1 | TRBV12-3/TRBV12-4 | NA | TGTGCCAGCAGTTCGGGACAGGGGAGCTCCTACAATGAGCAGTTCTTC | CASSSGQGSSYNEQFF
NA | TRBJ2-1 | TRBV7-2 | NA | TGTGCCAGCAGCTTAGAAATCGGCACGAGCAATGAGCAGTTCTTC | CASSLEIGTSNEQFF
TRBD2 | TRBJ2-1 | TRBV9 | NA | TGTGCCAGCACATTTACTGGGACTATGGCCTACAATGAGCAGTTCTTC | CASTFTGTMAYNEQFF
NA | TRBJ2-6 | TRBV10-3 | few | TGTGCCATCAGTGAAACAGCAATCCACTCTGGGGCCAACGTCCTGACTTTC | CAISETAIHSGANVLTF
NA | TRBJ2-7 | TRBV5-5 | NA | TGTGCCAGCAGCTTGGAGCTGGTCGACGGACCAGACGGGGAGCAGTACTTC | CASSLELVDGPDGEQYF
TRBD2 | TRBJ2-5 | TRBV20-1 | NA | TGCAGTGCTAGAGTGGCTAGCGGGGAACAAGAGACCCAGTACTTC | CSARVASGEQETQYF
TRBD1 | TRBJ1-2 | TRBV6-1 | NA | TGTGCCAGCAGCCTAGCTTCGGACAGGGAAAGATTTGACGGGTACACCTTC | CASSLASDRERFDGYTF
TRBD1 | TRBJ1-1 | TRBV4-1 | NA | TGCGCCAGCAGCCAAGAAGCAGGGGGCGGCGGGAACACTGAAGCTTTCTTT | CASSQEAGGGGNTEAFF
TRBD1 | TRBJ1-2 | TRBV7-8 | NA | TGTGCCAGCAGCCTGGGACAGACCACCCTTTCCGGCTACACCTTC | CASSLGQTTLSGYTF
NA | TRBJ2-1 | TRBV4-1 | NA | TGCGCCAGCGGCGAGACTGGTAGTGGCGAGCAGTTCTTC | CASGETGSGEQFF
TRBD2 | TRBJ2-5 | TRBV20-1 | NA | TGCAGTGCTTGGAGCGGGAGCCAAGAGACCCAGTACTTC | CSAWSGSQETQYF
NA | TRBJ1-2 | TRBV28 | NA | TGTGCCAGCAGAGGTGTGGGGGCGCAATCCTATGGCTACACCTTC | CASRGVGAQSYGYTF
NA | TRBJ1-4 | TRBV6-1 | NA | TGTGCCAGCAGATCTAGGGGGGGATCGAATGAAAAACTGTTTTTT | CASRSRGGSNEKLFF
TRBD2 | TRBJ2-3 | TRBV12-3/TRBV12-4 | few | TGTGCCAGCAGTCAACTAGCGGGGGATCTCACAGATACGCAGTATTTT | CASSQLAGDLTDTQYF